Sequencing of this TCR beta chain was carried out in a study of regulatory T cells in long-lasting Graves disease. In the study overall: Antithyroid drugs had been taken under 3 months by newly diagnosed Graves' patients. Study results and limitations: Investigators studied peripheral blood only, not thyroid tissue.

This clonotype has just a few counts. Its antigen is undetermined. According to the study, TCR beta libraries were built with iRepertoire HTBI primers and CDR3-region Arm-PCR. One entry per CDR3 protein, called by TCRdb with MiXCR from the multiplex PCR reads. Among hundreds of thousands of distinct CDR3 sequences listed, around 16% were seen once. Germline CDR1 reads DFQATT; CDR2 reads SNEGSKA (reference sequence). With 3 bases removed from V and 4 bases from J, the gap between germline ends came to 13 bases. The CDR3 sequence is 15 residues long. Noted time point: newly diagnosed GD, antithyroid drugs for less than 3 months. With RNA extracted from PBMCs as input, the TCR library was made. These data also featured in a second study, about T cells in Graves' hyperthyroidism and ophthalmopathy. According to that study: Graves' hyperthyroidism was deemed stable given no ophthalmopathy progression within 18 months. Carried out on the TCR CDR3, a first-round RT-PCR used the HTBI primer set.

The clonotype was recovered from a woman aged 35 to 59 with Graves disease. This specimen was peripheral blood mononuclear cells (PBMCs), taken at new diagnosis, from a patient treated with antithyroid drugs. The rearrangement links TRBV20-1 to TRBJ2-6; D may correspond to TRBD1 or TRBD2 (5 bases each). The CDR3 sequence: CSASYGTGGANVLTF. In DNA, the CDR3 is TGCAGTGCTAGTTACGGGACGGGCGGGGCCAACGTCCTGACTTTC.